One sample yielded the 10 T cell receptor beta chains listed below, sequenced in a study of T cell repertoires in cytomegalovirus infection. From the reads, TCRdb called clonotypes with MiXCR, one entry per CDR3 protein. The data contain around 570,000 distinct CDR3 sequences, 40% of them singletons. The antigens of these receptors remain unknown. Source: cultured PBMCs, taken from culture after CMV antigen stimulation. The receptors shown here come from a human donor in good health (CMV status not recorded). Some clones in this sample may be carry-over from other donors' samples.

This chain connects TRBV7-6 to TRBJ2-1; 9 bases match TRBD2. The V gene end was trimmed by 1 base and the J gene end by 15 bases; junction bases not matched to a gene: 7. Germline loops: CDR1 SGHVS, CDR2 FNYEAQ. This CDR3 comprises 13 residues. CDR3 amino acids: CASSLGGLAPRFF. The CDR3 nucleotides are TGTGCCAGCAGCTTAGGCGGACTAGCGCCTAGGTTCTTC.

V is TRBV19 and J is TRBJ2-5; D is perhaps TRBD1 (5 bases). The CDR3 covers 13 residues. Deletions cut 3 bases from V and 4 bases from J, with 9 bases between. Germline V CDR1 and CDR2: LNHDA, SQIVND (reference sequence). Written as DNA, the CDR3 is TGTGCCAGTAGTATCAGCAGGGTAGAGACCCAGTACTTC. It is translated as CASSISRVETQYF.

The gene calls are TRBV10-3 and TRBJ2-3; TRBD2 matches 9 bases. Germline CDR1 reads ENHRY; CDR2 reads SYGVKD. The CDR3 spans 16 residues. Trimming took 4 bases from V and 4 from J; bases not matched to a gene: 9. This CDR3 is CAISAPMGGGADTQYF. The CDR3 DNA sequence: TGTGCCATCAGTGCTCCCATGGGCGGGGGGGCAGATACGCAGTATTTT.

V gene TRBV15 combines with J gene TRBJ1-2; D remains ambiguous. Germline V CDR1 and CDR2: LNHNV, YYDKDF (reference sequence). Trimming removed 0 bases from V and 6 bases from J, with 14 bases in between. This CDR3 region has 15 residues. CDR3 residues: CATSREESGKDGYTF. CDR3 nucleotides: TGTGCCACCAGCAGAGAGGAGAGCGGGAAGGATGGCTACACCTTC.

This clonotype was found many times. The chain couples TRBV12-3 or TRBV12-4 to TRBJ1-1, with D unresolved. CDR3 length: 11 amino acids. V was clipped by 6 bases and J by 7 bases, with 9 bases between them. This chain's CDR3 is CASSFGVEAFF. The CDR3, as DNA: TGTGCCAGCAGCTTTGGGGTTGAAGCTTTCTTT.

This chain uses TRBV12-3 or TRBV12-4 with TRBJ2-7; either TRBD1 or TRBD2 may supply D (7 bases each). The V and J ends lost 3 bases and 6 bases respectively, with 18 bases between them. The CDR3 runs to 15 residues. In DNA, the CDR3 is TGTGCCAGCAGTTTGGGGGGGAGGGGGCGACTCGAGCAGTACTTC. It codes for CASSLGGRGRLEQYF.

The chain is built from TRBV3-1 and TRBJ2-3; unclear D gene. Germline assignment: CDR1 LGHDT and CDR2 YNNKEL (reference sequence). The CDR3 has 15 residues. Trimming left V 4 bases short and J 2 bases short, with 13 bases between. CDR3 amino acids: CASSLRLGFTDTQYF. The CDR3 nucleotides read TGTGCCAGCAGCCTCCGACTGGGATTCACAGATACGCAGTATTTT.

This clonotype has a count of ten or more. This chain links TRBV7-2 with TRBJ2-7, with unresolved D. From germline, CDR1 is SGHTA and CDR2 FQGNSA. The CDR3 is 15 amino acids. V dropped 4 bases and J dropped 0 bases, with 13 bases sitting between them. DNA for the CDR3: TGTGCCAGCAGCTCGGTTCTTACCCTCTCCTACGAGCAGTACTTC. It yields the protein CASSSVLTLSYEQYF.

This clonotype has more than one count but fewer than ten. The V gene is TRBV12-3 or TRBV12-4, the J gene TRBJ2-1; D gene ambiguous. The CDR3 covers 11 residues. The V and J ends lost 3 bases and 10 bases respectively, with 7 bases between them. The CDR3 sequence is CASSFMGEQFF. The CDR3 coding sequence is TGTGCCAGCAGTTTTATGGGGGAGCAGTTCTTC.

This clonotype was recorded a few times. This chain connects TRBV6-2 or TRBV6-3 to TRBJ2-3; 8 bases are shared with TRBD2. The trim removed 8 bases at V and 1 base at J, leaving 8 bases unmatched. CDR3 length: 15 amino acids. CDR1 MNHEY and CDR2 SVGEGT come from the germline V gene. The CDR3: CASFISGSGTDTQYF. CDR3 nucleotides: TGTGCCAGCTTCATAAGCGGGAGCGGCACAGATACGCAGTATTTT.